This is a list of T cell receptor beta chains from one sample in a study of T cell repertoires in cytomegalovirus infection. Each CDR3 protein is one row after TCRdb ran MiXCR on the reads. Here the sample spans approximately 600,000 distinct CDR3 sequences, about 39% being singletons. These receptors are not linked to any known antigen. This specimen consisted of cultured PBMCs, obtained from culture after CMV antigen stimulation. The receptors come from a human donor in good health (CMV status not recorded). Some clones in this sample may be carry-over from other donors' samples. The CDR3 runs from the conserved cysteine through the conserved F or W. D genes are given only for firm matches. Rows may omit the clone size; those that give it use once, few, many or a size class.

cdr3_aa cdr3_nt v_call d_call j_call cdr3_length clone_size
CSALRTFNQPQHF TGCAGTGCGTTAAGGACATTCAATCAGCCCCAGCATTTT TRBV20-1 NA TRBJ1-5 13 NA
CASSLVSPGGDGYEQYF TGTGCCAGCAGCTTAGTTTCTCCAGGGGGTGATGGGTACGAGCAGTACTTC TRBV11-2 TRBD1 TRBJ2-7 17 NA
CASSGPPRPDTQYF TGTGCCAGCAGTGGGCCGCCGCGGCCAGATACGCAGTATTTT TRBV12-3/TRBV12-4 NA TRBJ2-3 14 NA
CASSSPAGRSGNEQFF TGTGCCAGCAGCTCTCCAGCGGGAAGGTCTGGGAATGAGCAGTTCTTC TRBV7-9 TRBD2 TRBJ2-1 16 NA
CASSLGYRKDYEQYF TGTGCCAGCTCACTGGGGTACAGGAAAGATTACGAGCAGTACTTC TRBV18 NA TRBJ2-7 15 NA
CASSLFAVSSYEQYF TGTGCCAGCAGCCTCTTCGCCGTGAGCTCCTACGAGCAGTACTTC TRBV11-1 NA TRBJ2-7 15 many
CASIQTFGANVLTF TGTGCCAGCATACAGACTTTTGGGGCCAACGTCCTGACTTTC TRBV7-2 NA TRBJ2-6 14 NA
CSAKGQGDSPLHF TGCAGTGCTAAGGGACAGGGGGATTCACCCCTCCACTTT TRBV20-1 TRBD1 TRBJ1-6 13 NA
CASSEGQTASGANVLTF TGTGCCAGCAGCGAGGGACAGACGGCCTCGGGGGCCAACGTCCTGACTTTC TRBV7-2 TRBD1 TRBJ2-6 17 NA
CAPTGQILQRSYEQYF TGTGCCCCCACGGGACAGATTCTCCAGCGGTCCTACGAGCAGTACTTC TRBV6-1 TRBD1 TRBJ2-7 16 many
CASSPHSIGGEETQYF TGTGCCAGCAGCCCCCACTCTATTGGCGGGGAAGAGACCCAGTACTTC TRBV7-2 NA TRBJ2-5 16 many
CASSLLLVRLNTEAFF TGTGCCAGCAGCCTCCTATTAGTCCGGTTGAACACTGAAGCTTTCTTT TRBV13 NA TRBJ1-1 16 NA
CASSSGAMRDKNIQYF TGTGCCAGCAGTTCAGGCGCCATGCGGGACAAAAACATTCAGTACTTC TRBV12-3/TRBV12-4 NA TRBJ2-4 16 NA
CSAPPSPRGSTDTQYF TGCAGTGCTCCCCCCTCGCCGCGGGGGAGCACAGATACGCAGTATTTT TRBV20-1 TRBD2 TRBJ2-3 16 few
CASSYYPSDNYNEQFF TGTGCCAGCAGTTACTATCCTAGCGACAACTACAATGAGCAGTTCTTC TRBV6-2/TRBV6-3 NA TRBJ2-1 16 NA
CATSHRDREETQYF TGTGCCACCAGTCACCGGGACAGGGAAGAGACCCAGTACTTC TRBV24-1 TRBD1 TRBJ2-5 14 NA
CASSPGLAGWSGELFF TGTGCCAGCAGCCCCGGACTAGCGGGTTGGTCCGGGGAGCTGTTTTTT TRBV7-2 TRBD2 TRBJ2-2 16 few
CASSFSNRISYNEQFF TGTGCCAGCAGCTTTTCCAACAGGATCTCCTACAATGAGCAGTTCTTC TRBV5-4 NA TRBJ2-1 16 NA
CASSLGFRAEQYF TGTGCCAGCAGTTTAGGTTTTCGGGCCGAGCAGTACTTC TRBV12-3/TRBV12-4 NA TRBJ2-7 13 NA
CASAVFLGWENRHNEQFF TGTGCTAGTGCCGTTTTTCTGGGTTGGGAGAATAGGCATAATGAGCAGTTCTTC TRBV12-5 NA TRBJ2-1 18 NA